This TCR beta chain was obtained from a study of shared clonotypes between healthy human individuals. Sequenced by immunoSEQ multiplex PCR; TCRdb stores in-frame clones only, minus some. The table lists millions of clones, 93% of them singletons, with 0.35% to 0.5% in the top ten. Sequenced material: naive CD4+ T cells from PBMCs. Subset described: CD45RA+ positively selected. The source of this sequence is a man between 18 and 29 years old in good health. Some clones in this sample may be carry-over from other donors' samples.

The CDR3 loop is CASSQEIAEANYGYTF. The CDR3 region has the DNA TGCGCCAGCAGCCAAGAGATTGCAGAAGCTAACTATGGCTACACCTTC. V is TRBV4-1 and J is TRBJ1-2; no clear D. The V end lost 0 bases, the J end lost 0 bases, and 11 bases lay between the germline ends. Germline CDR1 reads MGHRA; CDR2 reads YSYEKL. The CDR3 spans 16 residues.